Each of the 31 T cell receptor beta chains below was sequenced from the same sample in a study of cytomegalovirus exposure and HLA in healthy donors. The PCR had 60 Vbeta and 13 Jbeta primers. TCRdb's copy holds only in-frame clones and misses some; the assay was immunoSEQ multiplex PCR. The listing contains about 120,000 clones. Sequences were obtained from PBMCs. The receptor set was obtained from a man between 18 and 35 years old in good health and CMV-seronegative.

V gene TRBV6-6 combines with J gene TRBJ1-2; D unclear. V lost 8 bases to trimming and J lost 2 bases, with 15 bases between them. Germline lookup yields CDR1 MNHNY and CDR2 SVGAGI (reference sequence). CDR3 length: 14 amino acids. The CDR3 bases are TGTGCCAGCGGTAACAGCGGATTGAACTATGGCTACACCTTC. This translates into CASGNSGLNYGYTF.

The V call is TRBV9, the J call TRBJ1-2; 10 bases match TRBD1. With V trimmed by 2 bases and J by 1 base, 2 bases remained unmatched. The CDR3 is 15 amino acids. Germline V gene lookup returns CDR1 SGDLS and CDR2 YYNGEE. CDR3 region: CASSVGQGINYGYTF. The CDR3 DNA reads TGTGCCAGCAGCGTGGGACAGGGGATTAACTATGGCTACACCTTC.

As for this clone: Other DNA sequences of this sample code for an identical CDR3. The chain uses TRBV4-1 and TRBJ2-3, with 9 bases aligning to TRBD2. The CDR3 has 16 amino acids. Germline assignment: CDR1 MGHRA and CDR2 YSYEKL. V trimming: 2 bases; J trimming: 2 bases; junction bases outside the gene matches: 5. The CDR3 sequence is CASSQPSGGLTDTQYF. Written as DNA, the CDR3 is TGCGCCAGCAGCCAACCCAGCGGGGGGCTCACAGATACGCAGTATTTT.

The chain carries TRBV27 and TRBJ1-1; 8 bases agree with TRBD1. The germline V gene encodes CDR1 MNHEY and CDR2 SMNVEV (reference sequence). The J segment lost 6 bases and the V segment lost 6 bases, leaving 0 bases of the junction unmatched. This CDR3 is built from 11 residues. Written as DNA, the CDR3 is TGTGCCAGCAGCAGGGGGCCTGAAGCTTTCTTT. Encoded protein: CASSRGPEAFF.

The rearrangement uses TRBV6-5 and TRBJ1-2; 8 positions agree with TRBD1. Germline CDR1 reads MNHEY; CDR2 reads SVGAGI. Trimming cost V 6 bases and J 6 bases; bases outside gene matches: 6. The CDR3 is made up of 13 amino acids. CDR3 residues: CASSPTGEDGYTF. CDR3 in DNA: TGTGCCAGCAGCCCGACAGGGGAAGATGGCTACACCTTC.

V and J are TRBV5-1 and TRBJ2-1; TRBD1 might be the D (5 bases). V was cut by 5 bases and J by 3 bases, with 15 bases left in between. Germline V gene sequence: CDR1 SGHRS, CDR2 YFSETQ. The CDR3 is made up of 15 amino acids. The CDR3 coding sequence is TGCGCCAGCAGATTCCTTGGGGCAGACTACAATGAGCAGTTCTTC. This encodes CASRFLGADYNEQFF.

The chain carries TRBV9 and TRBJ2-2, with 9 positions matching TRBD2. After removal of 6 bases from V and 5 bases from J, the junction contained 8 bases not matched to a gene. This CDR3 has 15 amino acids. The germline V gene has CDR1 SGDLS and CDR2 YYNGEE. CDR3 bases: TGTGCCAGCACTTGGGCTAGCGGGACAACCGGGGAGCTGTTTTTT. Translating it yields CASTWASGTTGELFF.

The chain couples TRBV5-6 to TRBJ1-5, with no clear D. Germline V gene sequence: CDR1 SGHDT, CDR2 YYEEEE. This CDR3 region has 16 residues. Trimming removed 2 bases from V and 4 bases from J, with 16 bases in between. CDR3 bases: TGTGCCAGCAGCTTAGGAACAGATCCATATAATCAGCCCCAGCATTTT. This sequence encodes CASSLGTDPYNQPQHF.

V gene TRBV5-1 combines with J gene TRBJ1-3, with 11 bases fitting TRBD1. The germline V gene has CDR1 SGHRS and CDR2 YFSETQ. Trimming cost V 5 bases and J 2 bases; bases outside gene matches: 3. The CDR3 totals 15 residues. The CDR3 DNA follows: TGCGCCAGCAGTCCGGACAGGGGGCCTGGAAACACCATATATTTT. Amino acids: CASSPDRGPGNTIYF.

The rearrangement links TRBV5-1 to TRBJ1-1; 9 nucleotides align to TRBD1. Germline-derived CDR1 and CDR2 are SGHRS and YFSETQ. The junction had 7 bases not matched to a gene; V was cut back by 4 bases and J by 12 bases. The CDR3 sequence is 12 residues long. CDR3 protein: CASSPTGGLSFF. The CDR3 DNA reads as TGCGCCAGCAGCCCGACAGGGGGTTTATCTTTCTTT. Based on the CDR3 plus reference TRBV5-1 and TRBJ1-1, the full variable domain is KAGVTQTPRYLIKTRGQQVTLSCSPISGHRSVSWYQQTPGQGLQFLFEYFSETQRNKGNFPGRFSGRQFSNSRSEMNVSTLELGDSALYLCASSPTGGLSFFGQGTRLTVV.

The V gene is TRBV4-1, the J gene TRBJ2-1, with 11 nucleotides matching TRBD1. V was pared by 4 bases and J by 7 bases, with 3 bases of the junction left unmatched. From germline, CDR1 is MGHRA and CDR2 YSYEKL. This CDR3 is built from 14 residues. The CDR3 DNA follows: TGCGCCAGCAGCCCTGGGACAGGGGGGAATGAGCAGTTCTTC. Protein sequence: CASSPGTGGNEQFF.

The chain has TRBV4-2 and TRBJ1-5; tentatively, D is TRBD1 (5 bases). Germline V gene sequence: CDR1 LGHNA, CDR2 YNFKEQ. With 2 bases removed from V and 5 bases from J, the gap between germline ends came to 10 bases. The CDR3 contains 14 residues. CDR3 sequence: CASSQNQGYQPQHF. DNA for the CDR3: TGTGCCAGCAGCCAAAATCAGGGTTATCAGCCCCAGCATTTT.

V gene TRBV11-2 combines with J gene TRBJ2-7; TRBD1 matches at 7 bases. The trim removed 1 base at V and 4 bases at J, leaving 7 bases unmatched. Germline CDR1 reads SGHAT; CDR2 reads FQNNGV. The CDR3 contains 15 residues. CDR3 in amino acids: CASSLAYRGGYEQYF. DNA of the CDR3: TGTGCCAGCAGCTTAGCCTACAGGGGTGGATACGAGCAGTACTTC. The entire variable domain, with the rest obtained from reference TRBV11-2 and TRBJ2-7, is as follows: EAGVAQSPRYKIIEKRQSVAFWCNPISGHATLYWYQQILGQGPKLLIQFQNNGVVDDSQLPKDRFSAERLKGVDSTLKIQPAKLEDSAVYLCASSLAYRGGYEQYFGPGTRLTVT.

CDR3 in amino acids: CASSQEFGLAGNDEQFF. The CDR3 coding sequence is TGCGCCAGCAGCCAAGAATTCGGACTAGCGGGAAATGATGAGCAGTTCTTC. This chain uses TRBV4-1 with TRBJ2-1; the match to TRBD2 covers 12 bases. The CDR3 is 17 residues long. CDR1 is MGHRA and CDR2 is YSYEKL in the germline V gene. Trimming at V came to 0 bases and at J to 8 bases, leaving 8 bases not matched to a gene.

The gene calls are TRBV19 and TRBJ1-1, with 7 bases identical to TRBD1. This CDR3 comprises 11 residues. Germline V gene data show CDR1 as LNHDA and CDR2 as SQIVND (reference sequence). V shed 8 bases and J 11 bases; nucleotides not matched to a gene: 8. The CDR3 is CASGYGTVAFF. CDR3 in DNA: TGTGCCAGTGGGTATGGGACAGTCGCTTTCTTT.

The chain uses TRBV7-2 and TRBJ2-2; tentatively, D is TRBD1 (5 bases). The CDR3 is 15 residues long. The V end was cut by 2 bases, the J end by 7 bases, with 14 bases between. Germline V gene sequence: CDR1 SGHTA, CDR2 FQGNSA. In DNA, the CDR3 is TGTGCCAGCAGCTTAAGTTTGGGGCCGGGCGGGGAGCTGTTTTTT. Translated, it gives CASSLSLGPGGELFF.

The rearrangement joins TRBV7-6 to TRBJ1-1; D possibly corresponds to TRBD1 (5 bases). The germline V gene encodes CDR1 SGHVS and CDR2 FNYEAQ. V was clipped by 6 bases and J by 0 bases, with 14 bases between them. This CDR3 is built from 15 residues. The CDR3 protein is CASSKGAGLNTEAFF. The CDR3, as DNA: TGTGCCAGCAGTAAAGGGGCAGGGCTGAACACTGAAGCTTTCTTT. The whole variable domain, filled in from reference TRBV7-6 and TRBJ1-1, reads GAGVSQSPRYKVTKRGQDVALRCDPISGHVSLYWYRQALGQGPEFLTYFNYEAQQDKSGLPNDRFSAERPEGSISTLTIQRTEQRDSAMYRCASSKGAGLNTEAFFGQGTRLTVV.

The chain employs TRBV5-6 and TRBJ2-5; D possibly corresponds to TRBD1 (6 bases). The CDR3 spans 15 residues. CDR1 SGHDT and CDR2 YYEEEE come from the germline V gene. The V and J ends lost 2 bases and 1 base respectively, with 12 bases between them. This chain's CDR3 is CASSLGGRIQETQYF. The DNA for the CDR3 is TGTGCCAGCAGCTTAGGGGGACGGATCCAAGAGACCCAGTACTTC.

The chain carries TRBV6-1 and TRBJ1-5; tentative D call: TRBD1 (5 bases). The germline CDR1 and CDR2 sequences are MNHNS and SASEGT. This CDR3 has 13 residues. V lost 0 bases, J lost 14 bases, and 14 bases lay in between. DNA of the CDR3: TGTGCCAGCAGTGAAGCAGGCGGGGCGGTGGAGCATTTT. This encodes CASSEAGGAVEHF.

The chain combines TRBV9 with TRBJ2-7; 7 bases align to TRBD1. Trimming cost V 0 bases and J 5 bases; bases outside gene matches: 8. CDR1 is SGDLS, CDR2 YYNGEE, per germline. The CDR3 covers 15 residues. For the CDR3, the DNA is TGTGCCAGCAGCGTAGGTTGGGGCAGGGGGAACGAGCAGTACTTC. Protein sequence: CASSVGWGRGNEQYF.

The chain links TRBV29-1 to TRBJ1-4; D gene ambiguous. The germline V and J ends were trimmed by 0 bases and 5 bases, with 7 bases remaining between them. In germline, CDR1 is SQVTM, CDR2 ANQGSEA. The CDR3 sequence is 13 residues long. The CDR3: CSVEDGGNEKLFF. The CDR3 bases are TGCAGCGTTGAAGACGGAGGAAATGAAAAACTGTTTTTT.

The chain recombines TRBV5-1 with TRBJ1-2; D possibly corresponds to TRBD1 (6 bases). V lost 0 bases and J 4 bases, leaving 13 bases between the germline ends. CDR3 length: 15 amino acids. Germline values: CDR1 SGHRS, CDR2 YFSETQ. CDR3 sequence (DNA): TGCGCCAGCAGCTTGGGGGCAGGGGCCTCCTATGGCTACACCTTC. Its translation: CASSLGAGASYGYTF.

CDR3 bases: TGTGCCAGCAGTTTAACCGGACAGTACTATGGCTACACCTTC. It is translated as CASSLTGQYYGYTF. The rearrangement uses TRBV28 and TRBJ1-2; perhaps TRBD1 as D (6 bases). This CDR3 is built from 14 residues. With 2 bases removed from V and 3 bases from J, the gap between germline ends came to 10 bases. CDR1 is MDHEN, CDR2 SYDVKM, per germline.

This chain uses TRBV7-6 with TRBJ2-5; no clear D gene. Germline loops: CDR1 SGHVS, CDR2 FNYEAQ. Trimming left V 3 bases short and J 5 bases short, with 4 bases between. The CDR3 spans 11 residues. CDR3 protein: CASSFGETQYF. The DNA for the CDR3 is TGTGCCAGCAGCTTCGGGGAGACCCAGTACTTC.

This chain links TRBV7-9 with TRBJ1-1; tentative D call: TRBD1 (6 bases). CDR1 SEHNR and CDR2 FQNEAQ come from the germline V gene (reference sequence). Trimming pared 5 bases from V and 10 bases from J, leaving 14 bases between. The CDR3 has 12 residues. DNA for the CDR3: TGTGCCAGCAGCCCCGGGGGCGGGGGAGCTTTCTTT. As protein: CASSPGGGGAFF.

This chain joins TRBV11-2 and TRBJ2-7, with 8 bases aligning to TRBD2. The V and J ends lost 5 bases and 0 bases, in that order; junction bases with no gene match: 18. This CDR3 region has 19 residues. Germline CDR1 reads SGHAT; CDR2 reads FQNNGV. The CDR3 nucleotides are TGTGCCAGCAGCCACTTTATTAGCGGGAATGTATTCTTCTCCTACGAGCAGTACTTC. Protein sequence: CASSHFISGNVFFSYEQYF.

The chain uses TRBV6-5 and TRBJ2-7, with 8 nucleotides matching TRBD1. CDR3 length equals 16 residues. V was pared by 4 bases and J by 2 bases, with 10 bases of the junction left unmatched. The germline V gene encodes CDR1 MNHEY and CDR2 SVGAGI. The CDR3 is CASSSRTGNRPYEQYF. The CDR3 nucleotides read TGTGCCAGCAGTTCTAGGACAGGGAATCGACCCTACGAGCAGTACTTC.

This chain links TRBV7-6 with TRBJ2-7; 10 bases map to TRBD2. The junction had 7 bases not matched to a gene; V was cut back by 1 base and J by 7 bases. The CDR3 totals 15 residues. Germline CDR1 is SGHVS and CDR2 is FNYEAQ. In nucleotides, the CDR3 is TGTGCCAGCAGCTTAGAACTAGCGGGGAGGAGGGAGCAGTACTTC. Its translation: CASSLELAGRREQYF. The full variable domain, in which reference TRBV7-6 and TRBJ2-7 provide the parts outside the CDR3, is GAGVSQSPRYKVTKRGQDVALRCDPISGHVSLYWYRQALGQGPEFLTYFNYEAQQDKSGLPNDRFSAERPEGSISTLTIQRTEQRDSAMYRCASSLELAGRREQYFGPGTRLTVT.

This chain links TRBV6-5 with TRBJ2-5; the D gene is possibly TRBD2 (5 bases). The CDR3 runs to 16 residues. Trimming took off 0 bases at V and 4 bases at J, with 15 bases between the two ends. Germline values: CDR1 MNHEY, CDR2 SVGAGI. In DNA, the CDR3 is TGTGCCAGCAGTTACTCGATACTAGGGCCCCCAGAGACCCAGTACTTC. It translates to CASSYSILGPPETQYF.

The genes are TRBV10-3 and TRBJ2-2; 8 nucleotides line up with TRBD2. CDR3 size: 18 residues. Germline values: CDR1 ENHRY, CDR2 SYGVKD. V lost 3 bases to trimming and J lost 7 bases; unmatched junction nucleotides: 16. The CDR3 DNA reads TGTGCCATCAGTGACGACTGGGTAGCGGGAAATGTAGGCGGGGAGCTGTTTTTT. It is translated as CAISDDWVAGNVGGELFF.

The chain joins TRBV5-1 to TRBJ1-6, with TRBD1 identical over 7 bases. Trimming removed 4 bases from V and 4 bases from J; junction bases left unmatched: 5. This CDR3 is built from 15 residues. From germline, CDR1 is SGHRS and CDR2 YFSETQ. The CDR3 loop is CASSPTGQYNSPLHF. The CDR3 region has the DNA TGCGCCAGCAGCCCTACGGGACAGTATAATTCACCCCTCCACTTT.